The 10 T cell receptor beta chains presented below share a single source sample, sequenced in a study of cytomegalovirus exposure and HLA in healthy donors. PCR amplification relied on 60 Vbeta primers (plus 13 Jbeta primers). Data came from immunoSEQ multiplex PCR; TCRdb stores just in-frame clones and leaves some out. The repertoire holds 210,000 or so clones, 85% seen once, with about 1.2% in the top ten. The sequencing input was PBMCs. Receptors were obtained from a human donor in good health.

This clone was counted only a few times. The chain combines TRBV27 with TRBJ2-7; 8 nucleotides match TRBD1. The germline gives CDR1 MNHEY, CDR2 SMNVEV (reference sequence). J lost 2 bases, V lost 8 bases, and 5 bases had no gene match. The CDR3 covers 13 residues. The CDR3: CASGRDRTYEQYF. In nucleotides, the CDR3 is TGTGCCAGCGGACGGGACAGGACCTACGAGCAGTACTTC.

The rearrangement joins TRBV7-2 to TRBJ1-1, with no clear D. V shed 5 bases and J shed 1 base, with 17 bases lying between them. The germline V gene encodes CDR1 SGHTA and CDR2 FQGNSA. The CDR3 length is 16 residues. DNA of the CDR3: TGTGCCAGCAGCGCAGGATACAGAGCCGCGAACACTGAAGCTTTCTTT. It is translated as CASSAGYRAANTEAFF.

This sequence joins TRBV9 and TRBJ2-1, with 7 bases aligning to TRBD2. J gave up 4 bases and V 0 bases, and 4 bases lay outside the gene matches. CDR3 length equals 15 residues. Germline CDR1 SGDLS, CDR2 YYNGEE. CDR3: CASSVELAEYNEQFF. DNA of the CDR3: TGTGCCAGCAGCGTAGAGCTAGCGGAATACAATGAGCAGTTCTTC.

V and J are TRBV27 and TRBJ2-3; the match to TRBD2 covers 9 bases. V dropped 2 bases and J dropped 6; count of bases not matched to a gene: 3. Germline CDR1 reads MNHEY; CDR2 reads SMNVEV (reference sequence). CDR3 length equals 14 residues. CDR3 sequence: CASSLGLASDTQYF. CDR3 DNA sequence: TGTGCCAGCAGTTTAGGACTAGCGTCTGATACGCAGTATTTT.

CDR3 sequence: CASSPDLRDYTEAFF. The CDR3 DNA sequence: TGCGCCAGCAGCCCGGACCTCCGGGACTACACTGAAGCTTTCTTT. The chain couples TRBV5-1 to TRBJ1-1, with D possibly matching TRBD1 (5 bases). Looked up from germline, CDR1 is SGHRS and CDR2 is YFSETQ. Trimming left V 4 bases short and J 3 bases short, with 16 bases between. The CDR3 loop spans 15 amino acids.

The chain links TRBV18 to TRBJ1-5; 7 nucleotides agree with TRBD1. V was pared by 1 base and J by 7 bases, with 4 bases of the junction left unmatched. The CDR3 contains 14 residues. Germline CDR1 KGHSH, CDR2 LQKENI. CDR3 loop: CASSPRGGLQPQHF. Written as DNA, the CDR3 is TGTGCCAGCTCACCACGAGGGGGCCTGCAGCCCCAGCATTTT.

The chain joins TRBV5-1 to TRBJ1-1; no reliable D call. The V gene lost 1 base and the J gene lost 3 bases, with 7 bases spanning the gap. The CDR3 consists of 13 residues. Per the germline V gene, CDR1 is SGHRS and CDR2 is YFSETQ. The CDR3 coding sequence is TGCGCCAGCAGCTTGCAATCAGACACTGAAGCTTTCTTT. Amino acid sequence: CASSLQSDTEAFF.

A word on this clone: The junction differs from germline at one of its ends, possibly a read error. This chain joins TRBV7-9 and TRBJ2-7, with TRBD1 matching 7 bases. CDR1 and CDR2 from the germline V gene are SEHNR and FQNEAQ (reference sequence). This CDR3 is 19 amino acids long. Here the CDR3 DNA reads TGTTCCAGCAGCTTAAGACAGGGTTTTCGTCCAGTTCCATCCTACGAGCAGTACTTC. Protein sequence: CSSSLRQGFRPVPSYEQYF.

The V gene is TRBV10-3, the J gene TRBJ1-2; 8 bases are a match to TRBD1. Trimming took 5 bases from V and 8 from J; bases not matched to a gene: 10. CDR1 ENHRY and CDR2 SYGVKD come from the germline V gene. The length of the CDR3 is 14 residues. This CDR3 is CAISSQGGLEGYTF. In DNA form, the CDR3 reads TGTGCCATCAGTTCACAGGGGGGTCTAGAAGGCTACACCTTC.

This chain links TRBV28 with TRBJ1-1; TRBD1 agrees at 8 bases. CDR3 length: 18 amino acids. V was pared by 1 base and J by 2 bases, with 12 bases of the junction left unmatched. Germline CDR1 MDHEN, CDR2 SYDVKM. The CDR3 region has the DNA TGTGCCAGCAGTTTATCCATAAGCCTGACAGGGGATAACACTGAAGCTTTCTTT. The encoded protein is CASSLSISLTGDNTEAFF.